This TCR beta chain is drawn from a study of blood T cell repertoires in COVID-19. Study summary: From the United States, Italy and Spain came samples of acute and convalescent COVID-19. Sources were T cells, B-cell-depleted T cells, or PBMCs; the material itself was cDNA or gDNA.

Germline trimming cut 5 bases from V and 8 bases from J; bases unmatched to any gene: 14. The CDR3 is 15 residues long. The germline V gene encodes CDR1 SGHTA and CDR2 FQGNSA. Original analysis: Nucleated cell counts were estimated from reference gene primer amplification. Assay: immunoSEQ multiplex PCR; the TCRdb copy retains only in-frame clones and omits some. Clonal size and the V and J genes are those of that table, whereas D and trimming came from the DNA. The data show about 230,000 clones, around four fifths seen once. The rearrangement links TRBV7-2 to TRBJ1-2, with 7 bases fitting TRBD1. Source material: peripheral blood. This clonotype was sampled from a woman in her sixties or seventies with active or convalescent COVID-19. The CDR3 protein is CASSPFVLQGQGYTF. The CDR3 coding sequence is TGTGCCAGCAGCCCCTTCGTATTACAGGGGCAAGGCTACACCTTC.